The 11 T cell receptor beta chains below were found in one sample sequenced in a study of OX40 agonist ivuxolimab in advanced cancers. The protocol was immunoSEQ multiplex PCR, while the TCRdb copy is restricted to in-frame clones and leaves out a portion. Of fewer than 95,000 clones in the sample, roughly 80% are singletons; the top ten hold approximately 0.44%. This specimen was CD4+ or CD8+ T cells sorted from blood, taken in a trial of the OX40 agonist ivuxolimab. The receptor source for this set is an adult with an advanced solid tumor such as melanoma, head and neck, liver or kidney cancer.

The chain is built from TRBV28 and TRBJ2-1, with a weak D call TRBD1 (6 bases). The CDR3 extends over 19 amino acids. V was cut by 3 bases and J by 5 bases, with 26 bases left in between. The germline V gene has CDR1 MDHEN and CDR2 SYDVKM. This CDR3 is CASSLTGRKGRWGHNEQFF. In DNA form, the CDR3 reads TGTGCCAGCAGTTTGACTGGAAGAAAGGGAAGGTGGGGGCACAATGAGCAGTTCTTC.

This clone has more than one count but fewer than ten. The V gene is TRBV7-2, the J gene TRBJ2-1; D is tentatively TRBD1 or TRBD2 (5 bases each). This CDR3 has 14 residues. Looked up from germline, CDR1 is SGHTA and CDR2 is FQGNSA. V was clipped by 2 bases and J by 9 bases, with 14 bases between them. The CDR3 reads CASSLMGPRGEQFF. CDR3 nucleotides: TGTGCCAGCAGCTTAATGGGGCCCCGGGGTGAGCAGTTCTTC.

CDR3 nucleotide sequence: TGTGCCAGCAGACAGGGGTCTAATGAAAAACTGTTTTTT. Amino acids: CASRQGSNEKLFF. The J gene is TRBJ1-4, the V gene TRBV6-1; 7 nucleotides match TRBD1. V dropped 6 bases and J dropped 3; count of bases not matched to a gene: 1. The CDR3 is 13 amino acids. Germline V gene data show CDR1 as MNHNS and CDR2 as SASEGT.

The rearrangement uses TRBV19 and TRBJ1-1, with a weak D call TRBD1 (6 bases). V was cut by 6 bases and J by 2 bases, with 19 bases left in between. Germline loops: CDR1 LNHDA, CDR2 SQIVND (reference sequence). The CDR3 is made up of 16 amino acids. DNA of the CDR3: TGTGCCAGTAGATCCATCCGGGACACCTTTAACACTGAAGCTTTCTTT. It encodes CASRSIRDTFNTEAFF.

V usage is TRBV7-8 and J usage is TRBJ2-7; TRBD1 matches 7 bases. Germline V gene data show CDR1 as SGHVS and CDR2 as FQNEAQ. The CDR3 is 14 amino acids. The V and J ends lost 3 bases and 2 bases, in that order; junction bases with no gene match: 4. In DNA, the CDR3 is TGTGCCAGCAGCTTGCGAGGACAGGCCTACGAGCAGTACTTC. Translation gives CASSLRGQAYEQYF.

The rearrangement links TRBV15 to TRBJ2-5, with 8 positions matching TRBD1. In germline, CDR1 is LNHNV, CDR2 YYDKDF (reference sequence). The CDR3 totals 15 residues. Germline trimming cut 8 bases from V and 5 bases from J; bases unmatched to any gene: 13. The CDR3 bases are TGTGCCACCGGGCGGACAGGGCCGATGAGGGAGACCCAGTACTTC. Translation: CATGRTGPMRETQYF.

This clone is medium-sized. Other nucleotide sequences from this sample produce the same CDR3. The V and J genes are TRBV9 and TRBJ2-2; 9 nucleotides align to TRBD1. The CDR3 extends over 16 amino acids. Germline V gene data show CDR1 as SGDLS and CDR2 as YYNGEE. Germline trimming cut 3 bases from V and 4 bases from J; bases unmatched to any gene: 7. CDR3 residues: CASSAYRGRGTGELFF. The CDR3 region has the DNA TGTGCCAGCAGCGCCTACAGGGGGCGAGGCACCGGGGAGCTGTTTTTT.

The chain carries TRBV5-1 and TRBJ2-2; D possibly corresponds to TRBD2 (6 bases). The ends were cut back, 3 bases at V and 0 bases at J, with 9 bases in the middle. The germline V gene has CDR1 SGHRS and CDR2 YFSETQ. The CDR3 totals 15 residues. CDR3 loop: CASSSGTPNTGELFF. The CDR3 nucleotides are TGCGCCAGCAGCTCCGGGACTCCGAACACCGGGGAGCTGTTTTTT. The full variable domain, in which reference TRBV5-1 and TRBJ2-2 provide the parts outside the CDR3, is KAGVTQTPRYLIKTRGQQVTLSCSPISGHRSVSWYQQTPGQGLQFLFEYFSETQRNKGNFPGRFSGRQFSNSRSEMNVSTLELGDSALYLCASSSGTPNTGELFFGEGSRLTVL.

This sequence joins TRBV5-1 and TRBJ1-2; perhaps TRBD1 as D (5 bases). CDR1 is SGHRS, CDR2 YFSETQ, per germline. Trimming removed 2 bases from V and 5 bases from J, with 13 bases in between. CDR3 length: 14 amino acids. DNA of the CDR3: TGCGCCAGCAGCTTCTCGAACAGGAATTATGGCTACACCTTC. It yields the protein CASSFSNRNYGYTF.

This clone appeared a single time. The chain joins TRBV6-6 to TRBJ2-1; D gene unclear. The CDR3 runs to 14 residues. The V and J ends lost 7 bases and 9 bases respectively, with 19 bases between them. Looked up from germline, CDR1 is MNHNY and CDR2 is SVGAGI (reference sequence). The CDR3 region has the DNA TGTGCCAGCACCCGATCGAGGACGCAGATTGAGCAGTTCTTC. Translating it yields CASTRSRTQIEQFF.

The chain is built from TRBV7-2 and TRBJ1-3; D gene ambiguous. The ends were cut back, 0 bases at V and 4 bases at J, with 7 bases in the middle. CDR3 length equals 14 residues. Germline CDR1 SGHTA, CDR2 FQGNSA. The CDR3 bases are TGTGCCAGCAGCTTAGCAAGCAGCGGAAACACCATATATTTT. Encoded protein: CASSLASSGNTIYF.